The present T cell receptor (beta chain) was sequenced within a study of cytomegalovirus exposure and HLA in healthy donors (dated by TCRdb to about 2017). In terms of the full investigation: In an earlier analysis of 550 to 750 of the donors, around 300 Gb of sequence data and 100 million or so unique TCR beta sequences from roughly 190 million T cells were reported. An early release that covered approximately 600 HLA-typed donors contained about 300 gigabases of sequencing data and 85 million to 100 million unique TCR sequences. Of the 300 to 500 genotyped donors, 65% to 90% were placed in the genetic ancestry cluster associated with self-reported Caucasian donors. The study aimed to test whether signatures of past pathogen exposure could be identified by cataloging public T cell receptors. The T cell repertoires of about 700 subjects were profiled by immunosequencing and related to cytomegalovirus serostatus. Besides the first cohort of roughly 700 subjects, a separate validation cohort made up of 95 to 150 different subjects was used. To predict cytomegalovirus infection status, the study combined high-throughput TCR immunosequencing, statistical association of individual TCRs with disease status, and machine learning. In a later analysis, previously published TCR beta repertoires from some 640 donors were re-analyzed and high-resolution HLA genotyping was added so that TCR occurrence patterns could be studied. The later analysis used no new phenotypic data to find candidate immune exposures, relying instead on TCR beta sequences and their occurrence across donors. In an earlier analysis of 587 of the donors, high-throughput TCR beta sequencing was used to judge whether each TCR beta V gene segment behaved as functional or pseudogenic. Donor age, sex, ethnicity and CMV serostatus were compiled together with the repertoire data. Genome-wide SNP genotypes for about 55% of the roughly 670 donors were used in a later genetic analysis, which treated that subset as a discovery cohort. All discovery cohort repertoires had been generated using a single sequencing platform. Class I and class II HLA loci were covered by the typing at four-digit resolution. The number of typed donors differed by locus: 629-630 for A, B, C, DRB1 and DQB1; 500 to 550 for DQA1; some 610 for DPA1; and some 430 for DPB1. A few DR-DQ haplotypes were handled as single units for association and clustering because linkage in the cohort was strong. Among 398 genotyped donors of the cohort, an average of approximately 240,000 unique TCR beta nucleotide sequences were sequenced per donor, roughly 20% of them non-productive. Broad study findings and their caveats: Linkage disequilibrium might explain the correlated functional status among segregating V segments, but an unknown experimental factor could not be excluded. Assigning TCR associations to individual alleles was difficult when HLA alleles, especially DR and DQ, strongly co-occurred. This cohort had only TCR beta chains sequenced, and the lack of alpha or paired-chain data limited which features could be detected. Because HLA typing was unavailable for some donors at each locus, only the typed subset was used in association tests. In a later analysis, TCR association rates were found to vary across HLA loci, with the most associated TCRs seen for DRB1 alleles and the fewest for HLA-C alleles. A cluster of highly shared sequence variants was judged likely to be a technical artifact of the sequencing pipeline. Because counts were too low, under 20 rarely observed V segments, including chromosome 9 orphons, were left out of the earlier analysis of some 640 of the donors. The only immune exposure information available for the cohort was CMV serostatus. In the study, around 150 TCR beta chains were listed as associated with cytomegalovirus. A later analysis associated 16,951 TCR beta sequences with specific HLA alleles at a false discovery rate of 0.05. In a later analysis, several top co-occurrence clusters were reported to appear linked to parvovirus B19, influenza, CMV and Epstein-Barr virus. It was suggested by the authors that the approach could potentially be generalized to other disease states and immunological phenotypes. Some IMGT-functional V segments, including TRBV6-2 and TRBV6-3, could not be told apart with the 87-base-pair reads, so those segments were excluded. An earlier analysis of approximately 530 of the donors showed that most TCR beta V segments appeared in productive rearrangements either about 90% or about 30% of the time, which broadly matched IMGT annotations. Compared with equally common non-associated chains, HLA-associated TCR beta chains in a later analysis were more clonally expanded and had lower generation probabilities. An association between a missense DCLRE1C variant and V-gene and J-gene trimming of TCR beta chains was found in a later genetic analysis and replicated in an independent cohort. In vitro tests confirmed that a few of the cytomegalovirus-associated TCR beta chains recognize cytomegalovirus antigens. According to a later genetic analysis, donors in an Asian-associated ancestry cluster had fewer N-insertions in productive TCRs than the roughly 670-donor mean. Most CMV-associated TCR beta chains appeared to be HLA-restricted in a later analysis, and the HLA associations seemed to be driven largely by CMV exposure. The presence/absence analyses assumed that sequencing depth was roughly uniform across donors, and that assumption may not be true. In both the original and validation cohorts, the classifier was reported to diagnose cytomegalovirus status with high specificity and sensitivity. Most TCR sequences were observed very rarely across donors, whereas some public TCRs were present in many individuals. A further reported finding was that TCR beta sequences accurately predicted the HLA-A and HLA-B alleles for most subjects in the first cohort.

The cohort was made up of roughly 670 healthy bone marrow donors. At the time of sampling, every cohort member was nominally healthy, though immune exposures that went unrecorded were likely present. The donor was CMV seronegative and was included in the group of a few hundred seronegative cohort members. Each donor provided a peripheral blood sample, and peripheral blood mononuclear cells were used for TCR beta sequencing. The Qiagen DNeasy Blood Extraction Kit was used to extract genomic DNA from the blood cell samples. This clone came up once. Its specific antigen is unknown. Nothing much larger sits one base from this clone, and base qualities are not available. The receptor library was made with the immunoSEQ multiplex PCR assay. For the multiplex PCR, a mixture combining 60 forward primers for TCR Vbeta segments and 13 reverse primers for TCR Jbeta segments was used. Amplification of the CDR3 region of rearranged TCR beta genes was performed with a multiplex PCR assay on genomic DNA. The amplified TCR beta libraries were sequenced on the Illumina HiSeq System as 87-base-pair reads. For the original study's pipeline: In a later analysis, tens of millions of unique TCR beta chains were counted across the 690 or so repertoires, and around 11 million of these chains were shared by at least two donors. Raw reads were error-corrected and collapsed into unique sequences by a nearest-neighbor algorithm in which closely related sequences were merged to remove PCR and sequencing errors. CDR3 sequences were aligned to IMGT reference sequences to assign V, D and J gene segments. For a sequence to be retained, at least a six-nucleotide match to both a V gene segment and a J gene segment was required. Rearrangements were classified as productive when the CDR3 lacked stop codons and remained in frame with V and J, and all other rearrangements were classified as non-productive. CDR3 was defined by IMGT convention, running from the second conserved V-encoded cysteine to the conserved J-encoded phenylalanine. Sequences without an unambiguous match to a single V gene segment were excluded from the earlier analysis of about 630 of the donors. In an earlier analysis of approximately 560 of the donors, a V segment was called functional when productive rearrangements were above 56.7%, and segregating when the standard deviation between donors exceeded 5%. To diagnose cytomegalovirus status from the catalog of TCR beta chain sequences, a statistical classification framework was built. In a later analysis, TCR nucleotide sequences were compared against IMGT/GENE-DB human TR gene sequences so that V and J genes could be assigned. In a later analysis, CDR3 sequences and most-parsimonious VDJ recombination scenarios were assigned using the TCRdist pipeline. In a later analysis, each TCR beta chain was defined by its CDR3 amino acid sequence together with its V-gene family, and reads without a unique V-gene family were excluded. A later analysis removed several hundred highly shared, low-generation-probability nucleotide sequences to deal with suspected cross-contamination and a sequencing artifact. A later analysis calculated a clonal expansion index for each public chain from normalized within-repertoire ranks of inferred template counts. In a later analysis, generation probabilities were computed with a VDJ recombination model fitted to out-of-frame rearrangements, and the resulting probabilities were checked against IGoR. In a later analysis, TCR-TCR, TCR-HLA and TCR-CMV co-occurrence was scored with hypergeometric tests, and a repertoire-size bias correction was applied to TCR pairs. In a later analysis, false discovery rates were estimated by permuting HLA or CMV assignments 20 times. A later analysis grouped co-occurring TCRs with DBSCAN, adding TCRdist sequence similarity when clustering within HLA-allele-positive subsets. Repertoires with fewer than 30,000 or more than 120,000 public chains, plus five repertoires with anomalous nucleotide sharing, were excluded from co-occurrence clustering. The table was pulled from immuneACCESS by TCRdb, which kept in-frame rearrangements only. Such tables lose some clones; where checked, under half of the loss comes from unresolved V genes, and the rest has no known cause. V and J calls and clone size follow that table, whereas D and trimming were derived from the DNA. The sample contains a few hundred thousand clones, about three quarters of them found a single time. The ten largest clones take up roughly a sixth of the sample.

There are 15 amino acids in the CDR3, from cysteine to phenylalanine inclusive. Just the 45-base CDR3 DNA is kept, in frame starting at base 1. The junction shows trimming of 5 bases on V and 4 bases on J, plus 17 bases between the germline ends. Via the germline V gene, CDR1 is SGHAT and CDR2 FQNNGV. The chain is assembled from TRBV11-2 and TRBJ2-5, and possibly TRBD1, on 6 matching bases. The source material was PBMCs. This clonotype was obtained from a middle-aged man in good health and CMV-seronegative. Here is the DNA: TGTGCCAGCAGCCTAGGAACAGGGCTGCGAGAGACCCAGTACTTC. Translated, this gives CASSLGTGLRETQYF.